The present T cell receptor beta chain was sequenced within a study of blood T cell dynamics during melanoma immunotherapy. Each bulk PBMC sample had 300 to 400 ng DNA loaded. Data came from immunoSEQ multiplex PCR; TCRdb stores just in-frame clones and leaves some out. The table includes 15,000 to 20,000 clones, approximately 89% detected once. Germline V gene lookup returns CDR1 LNHDA and CDR2 SQIVND (reference sequence). V lost 0 bases to trimming and J lost 4 bases, with 9 bases between them. This CDR3 is 14 amino acids long. General study findings and limits: Whether repertoire-driving clones were melanoma-specific could not be determined. At W3, later disease-control patients showed bifurcated PBMC repertoire changes, unlike progressors.

This clone was observed a few times. As yet, its antigen is unknown. The sample's time point: pre-treatment baseline. No patient had earlier systemic cancer treatment, concurrent immunosuppressants, or another active cancer. Sequenced here: blood, sampled from a patient treated with checkpoint blockade. The chain combines TRBV19 with TRBJ1-2; D is ambiguous. This receptor was obtained from a human donor with melanoma. The CDR3 reads CASSIDQNLYGYTF. The DNA for the CDR3 is TGTGCCAGTAGTATAGACCAGAACCTCTATGGCTACACCTTC. The full variable domain, with the rest looked up from reference TRBV19 and TRBJ1-2, is DGGITQSPKYLFRKEGQNVTLSCEQNLNHDAMYWYRQDPGQGLRLIYYSQIVNDFQKGDIAEGYSVSREKKESFPLTVTSAQKNPTAFYLCASSIDQNLYGYTFGSGTRLTVV.